This T cell receptor beta chain was captured by sequencing in a study of cytomegalovirus exposure and HLA in healthy donors. As concerns this clone: Its matching antigen is unknown.

CDR1 is LNHNV, CDR2 YYDKDF, per germline (reference sequence). J lost 0 bases, V lost 4 bases, and 5 bases had no gene match. CDR3 length equals 16 residues. Regarding the study as a whole: A later analysis showed that HLA-associated TCR beta chains had undergone more clonal expansion than equally common others.

Primers for the PCR totalled 60 Vbeta and 13 Jbeta. The table came from immunoSEQ multiplex PCR; TCRdb's copy has only in-frame clones and leaves some out. The sample contains some 170,000 clones, 75% to 85% of which appear only once. This receptor was taken from a woman aged 45-60 years in good health and CMV-seronegative. The sample was PBMCs. The rearrangement uses TRBV15 and TRBJ2-4; 8 bases map to TRBD1. Here the CDR3 DNA reads TGTGCCACCAGCAAGCGGACAGGGCTAGCCAAAAACATTCAGTACTTC. Protein: CATSKRTGLAKNIQYF.